Following are 31 T cell receptor beta chains from one sample sequenced in a study of T cells in Graves' hyperthyroidism and ophthalmopathy (dated by TCRdb to 2018 to 2020). Receptors were amplified or captured by multiplex PCR. Sequencing was performed on an Illumina HiSeq 2000. Amplification of TCR beta CDR3 regions was carried out from RNA transcripts. For the first round of RT-PCR on the TCR CDR3, the HTBI primer set was used together with the Qiagen OneStep RT-PCR kit. TCRdb reran the public reads through fastp at Q25 and MiXCR, keeping productive beta chains. Here each entry gathers all rows of one CDR3 protein and keeps the most common genes and DNA. Counted in this sample were 550,000 to 800,000 distinct CDR3 sequences; 17% of them appeared once. The ten largest clones take up around 16% of the sample. Sequencing was carried out using blood. The receptors derive from a man aged 45 to 65 with Graves' hyperthyroidism.

This clonotype was seen a few times. The rearrangement joins TRBV7-2 to TRBJ2-7; tentative D call: TRBD1 (5 bases). Germline V lookup: CDR1 SGHTA, CDR2 FQGNSA. This CDR3 has 14 amino acids. V lost 1 base and J lost 3, with 10 bases in between. CDR3 DNA sequence: TGTGCCAGCAGCTTAGAGGGGCCATACTACGAGCAGTACTTC. This sequence encodes CASSLEGPYYEQYF.

This clonotype appeared many times. The chain recombines TRBV24-1 with TRBJ2-2, with TRBD1 matching 7 bases. The CDR3 has 15 residues. Germline V CDR1 and CDR2: KGHDR, SFDVKD. The junction had 11 bases not matched to a gene; V was cut back by 9 bases and J by 5 bases. The CDR3 nucleotides are TGTGCCACCGGAAACCGGGACAGCCGTACCGGGGAGCTGTTTTTT. It encodes CATGNRDSRTGELFF.

This clonotype was counted ten times or more. The J gene is TRBJ2-1, the V gene TRBV2, with TRBD1 identical over 10 bases. Germline CDR1 reads SNHLY; CDR2 reads FYNNEI. This CDR3 region has 15 residues. The junction had 5 bases not matched to a gene; V was cut back by 9 bases and J by 0 bases. The DNA of the CDR3 is TGTGCCAGACAAGGGGACAGGGGCTCCTACAATGAGCAGTTCTTC. It specifies CARQGDRGSYNEQFF.

This clonotype was observed a handful of times. The CDR3 coding sequence is TGCGCCAGCAGCTTGGCCGAGGGAGACTATGGCTACACCTTC. It codes for CASSLAEGDYGYTF. The chain combines TRBV5-1 with TRBJ1-2; D call uncertain. CDR3 length: 14 amino acids. V gave up 0 bases and J gave up 3 bases, with 9 bases separating them. Germline V lookup: CDR1 SGHRS, CDR2 YFSETQ.

Many counts were recorded for this clonotype. The CDR3 coding sequence is TGTGCCAGCAGCGCCGGACTAGCGGGAGGGTATTACGAGCAGTACTTC. This encodes CASSAGLAGGYYEQYF. The V call is TRBV9, the J call TRBJ2-7; TRBD2 matches at 15 bases. Germline assignment: CDR1 SGDLS and CDR2 YYNGEE. J was trimmed by 4 bases and V by 3 bases; bases with no gene match: 5. The CDR3 is 16 residues long. The full variable domain, rest sourced from reference TRBV9 and TRBJ2-7, is DSGVTQTPKHLITATGQRVTLRCSPRSGDLSVYWYQQSLDQGLQFLIQYYNGEERAKGNILERFSAQQFPDLHSELNLSSLELGDSALYFCASSAGLAGGYYEQYFGPGTRLTVT.

The chain is built from TRBV7-3 and TRBJ2-2; D is undetermined. V gave up 3 bases and J gave up 0 bases, with 11 bases separating them. There are 16 residues in the CDR3. Germline V gene data show CDR1 as SGHTA and CDR2 as FQGTGA. CDR3: CASSLSPLANTGELFF. For the CDR3, the DNA is TGTGCCAGCAGCTTGTCTCCACTTGCGAACACCGGGGAGCTGTTTTTT.

The V gene is TRBV6-2 or TRBV6-3, the J gene TRBJ1-2, with 10 bases identical to TRBD1. The CDR3 is 17 amino acids. V trimming: 2 bases; J trimming: 1 base; junction bases outside the gene matches: 7. Germline V lookup: CDR1 MNHEY, CDR2 SVGEGT. The CDR3 DNA follows: TGTGCCAGCAGTTACCCCGGGACAGGGGTGTGTAACTATGGCTACACCTTC. Translating gives CASSYPGTGVCNYGYTF.

J is TRBJ2-2 and V is TRBV4-1; TRBD2 aligns across 8 bases. Germline CDR1 MGHRA, CDR2 YSYEKL. Losses at the gene ends were 1 base for V and 5 bases for J; bases not matched to a gene: 9. CDR3 size: 17 residues. CDR3: CASSQGLARAGTGELFF. DNA for the CDR3: TGCGCCAGCAGCCAAGGACTAGCGCGAGCCGGGACCGGGGAGCTGTTTTTT.

This clonotype has at least ten counts. This chain connects TRBV11-2 to TRBJ2-7, with a possible D match to TRBD2 (5 bases). Trimming shortened V by 4 bases and J by 4 bases, and 14 bases separated the two germline ends. The CDR3 loop spans 14 amino acids. CDR1 and CDR2 from the germline V gene are SGHAT and FQNNGV. The CDR3 spells CASSSRAFVYEQYF. CDR3 coding DNA: TGTGCCAGCAGCTCGCGGGCTTTTGTGTACGAGCAGTACTTC. The full variable domain, rest sourced from reference TRBV11-2 and TRBJ2-7, is EAGVAQSPRYKIIEKRQSVAFWCNPISGHATLYWYQQILGQGPKLLIQFQNNGVVDDSQLPKDRFSAERLKGVDSTLKIQPAKLEDSAVYLCASSSRAFVYEQYFGPGTRLTVT.

This clonotype occurred many times. The rearrangement joins TRBV2 to TRBJ2-5, with a tentative D call TRBD2 (5 bases). Trimming removed 7 bases from V and 4 bases from J, with 19 bases in between. The germline V gene encodes CDR1 SNHLY and CDR2 FYNNEI. This CDR3 comprises 15 residues. The chain's CDR3 is CASNGGTRIGETQYF. As DNA, the CDR3 is TGTGCCAGCAACGGAGGCACCCGGATTGGAGAGACCCAGTACTTC.

V gene TRBV10-2 combines with J gene TRBJ2-5; D unresolved. CDR3 length: 13 amino acids. CDR1 is WSHSY and CDR2 is SAAADI in the germline V gene. The V end was cut by 0 bases, the J end by 5 bases, with 7 bases between. CDR3 bases: TGCGCCAGCAGTGAGTCTTTTGGGGAGACCCAGTACTTC. Its protein product is CASSESFGETQYF.

The chain recombines TRBV29-1 with TRBJ2-7; D is ambiguous. The CDR3 consists of 11 residues. V dropped 4 bases and J dropped 5 bases, with 9 bases sitting between them. Germline V lookup: CDR1 SQVTM, CDR2 ANQGSEA. The CDR3 region has the DNA TGCAGCGTTGCTCTGGGGAACGAGCAGTACTTC. Translated, it gives CSVALGNEQYF.

This clonotype was counted many times. This chain connects TRBV20-1 to TRBJ2-3; D unclear. V was clipped by 3 bases and J by 6 bases, with 7 bases between them. Germline V lookup: CDR1 DFQATT, CDR2 SNEGSKA (reference sequence). The CDR3 contains 11 residues. The CDR3 nucleotides are TGCAGTGCTAGGTTTTGGGATACGCAGTATTTT. This translates into CSARFWDTQYF.

The sample holds many counts of this clonotype. This rearrangement joins TRBV12-3 or TRBV12-4 to TRBJ1-2, with unresolved D. The CDR3 is made up of 10 amino acids. V lost 3 bases to trimming and J lost 7 bases, with 3 bases between them. CDR3 residues: CASSFSGYTF. For the CDR3, the DNA is TGTGCCAGCAGTTTTAGTGGCTACACCTTC.

This clonotype occurred a few times. J is TRBJ2-7 and V is TRBV6-1, with 8 bases identical to TRBD1. V shed 6 bases and J 4 bases; nucleotides not matched to a gene: 11. The CDR3 length is 15 residues. Per the germline V gene, CDR1 is MNHNS and CDR2 is SASEGT. The CDR3 DNA reads TGTGCCAGCAGGTCAACCCGGGACAGGATGTACGAGCAGTACTTC. This codes for CASRSTRDRMYEQYF.

The CDR3 sequence is CATSDRTGSNQPQHF. The CDR3, as DNA: TGTGCCACCAGTGACCGGACAGGGTCCAATCAGCCCCAGCATTTT. The chain has TRBV24-1 and TRBJ1-5; 8 bases align to TRBD1. This CDR3 contains 15 residues. Germline lookup yields CDR1 KGHDR and CDR2 SFDVKD. The J segment lost 3 bases and the V segment lost 4 bases, leaving 4 bases of the junction unmatched.

This clonotype was counted at least ten times. The gene calls are TRBV24-1 and TRBJ1-5; no clear D. This CDR3 has 13 residues. Germline values: CDR1 KGHDR, CDR2 SFDVKD. V lost 1 base, J lost 6 bases, and 6 bases lay in between. In nucleotides, the CDR3 is TGTGCCACCAGTGATTTTGAGGGTCAGCCCCAGCATTTT. Its translation is CATSDFEGQPQHF.

This clonotype was seen ten or more times. The chain joins TRBV11-2 to TRBJ2-5; the match to TRBD2 covers 11 bases. The germline V gene encodes CDR1 SGHAT and CDR2 FQNNGV. There are 16 residues in the CDR3. J gave up 2 bases and V 5 bases, and 7 bases lay outside the gene matches. CDR3 sequence: CASSRTRLAGQETQYF. CDR3 nucleotides: TGTGCCAGCAGCCGAACCCGACTAGCGGGACAAGAGACCCAGTACTTC.

This clonotype was observed a handful of times. V gene TRBV29-1 combines with J gene TRBJ2-3; tentative D call: TRBD1 (7 bases). CDR3 length: 13 residues. In germline, CDR1 is SQVTM, CDR2 ANQGSEA. V lost 7 bases and J 4 bases, leaving 15 bases between the germline ends. The CDR3 nucleotides are TGCAGCGCCCGCAGGGGGGCCCCAGATACGCAGTATTTT. Translating it yields CSARRGAPDTQYF.

This clonotype was seen repeatedly, ten times or more. V usage is TRBV20-1 and J usage is TRBJ2-1; D possibly corresponds to TRBD2 (6 bases). The CDR3 is 14 amino acids. The V gene's germline CDR1 is DFQATT and CDR2 SNEGSKA (reference sequence). Deletions cut 7 bases from V and 3 bases from J, with 16 bases between. The CDR3 nucleotides read TGCAGTGTCAAGACTAGGTCAGGCTACAATGAGCAGTTCTTC. It is translated as CSVKTRSGYNEQFF.

A few counts support this clonotype. The V gene is TRBV29-1, the J gene TRBJ2-1; 10 bases match TRBD1. CDR3 length: 19 amino acids. J was trimmed by 1 base and V by 3 bases; bases with no gene match: 15. Germline V gene sequence: CDR1 SQVTM, CDR2 ANQGSEA. CDR3 DNA: TGCAGCGTTGAGGGTATCGGGGGACAGGGGAAATTTTCCTACAATGAGCAGTTCTTC. The encoded protein is CSVEGIGGQGKFSYNEQFF.

There are many counts of this clonotype. The V and J genes are TRBV30 and TRBJ2-7; D may be TRBD2 (6 bases). The ends were cut back, 5 bases at V and 2 bases at J, with 10 bases in the middle. The CDR3 is 12 amino acids. CDR1 and CDR2 (germline): GTSNPN, SVGIG (reference sequence). The DNA of the CDR3 is TGTGCCTGGCAAGGGAGGCCCTACGAGCAGTACTTC. It translates to CAWQGRPYEQYF. The entire variable domain, with the rest obtained from reference TRBV30 and TRBJ2-7, is as follows: SQTIHQWPATLVQPVGSPLSLECTVEGTSNPNLYWYRQAAGRGLQLLFYSVGIGQISSEVPQNLSASRPQDRQFILSSKKLLLSDSGFYLCAWQGRPYEQYFGPGTRLTVT.

The chain combines TRBV20-1 with TRBJ2-1; TRBD1 matches at 7 bases. Germline lookup yields CDR1 DFQATT and CDR2 SNEGSKA (reference sequence). Trimming at V came to 3 bases and at J to 6 bases, leaving 8 bases not matched to a gene. The CDR3 has 14 residues. The CDR3 bases are TGCAGTGCTAGTTTAGGGGGCGCAGGCAATGAGCAGTTCTTC. The encoded protein is CSASLGGAGNEQFF.

This clonotype was counted many times. The J gene is TRBJ1-6, the V gene TRBV7-8; D perhaps matches TRBD1 (6 bases). CDR3 length: 14 residues. The ends were cut back, 5 bases at V and 4 bases at J, with 9 bases in the middle. CDR1 is SGHVS, CDR2 FQNEAQ, per germline. In DNA, the CDR3 is TGTGCCAGCAGCGCGGGACAATATAATTCACCCCTCCACTTT. It specifies CASSAGQYNSPLHF.

This clonotype was seen a few times. The chain has TRBV7-3 and TRBJ2-6, with D uncertain. The V gene lost 5 bases and the J gene lost 0 bases, with 5 bases spanning the gap. In germline, CDR1 is SGHTA, CDR2 FQGTGA. There are 14 residues in the CDR3. The CDR3 spells CASSRFSGANVLTF. For the CDR3, the DNA is TGTGCCAGCAGCCGATTCTCTGGGGCCAACGTCCTGACTTTC.

The CDR3 is CASGGSGDTQYF. The CDR3 DNA is TGTGCCAGCGGAGGGTCTGGGGATACGCAGTATTTT. V and J are TRBV2 and TRBJ2-3, with a tentative D call TRBD2 (6 bases). The V and J ends lost 8 bases and 6 bases respectively, with 12 bases between them. The germline gives CDR1 SNHLY, CDR2 FYNNEI. The CDR3 contains 12 residues.

The CDR3 protein is CASSSTPSGSAYEQYF. In DNA form, the CDR3 reads TGTGCCAGCAGTTCAACCCCTAGCGGGAGTGCCTACGAGCAGTACTTC. The chain recombines TRBV28 with TRBJ2-7; 10 bases align to TRBD2. V shed 4 bases, J shed 2 bases, and the junction held 8 bases outside the gene matches. Germline CDR1 reads MDHEN; CDR2 reads SYDVKM. CDR3 length: 16 amino acids.

This clonotype was recorded at least ten times. The gene calls are TRBV7-9 and TRBJ2-7; the D gene could be TRBD1 or TRBD2 (6 bases each). There are 18 residues in the CDR3. V gave up 5 bases and J gave up 0 bases, with 23 bases separating them. The germline gives CDR1 SEHNR, CDR2 FQNEAQ (reference sequence). CDR3 sequence reads: CASSALPGPGARSYEQYF. The CDR3 nucleotides read TGTGCCAGCAGCGCCCTTCCGGGGCCGGGGGCCCGCTCCTACGAGCAGTACTTC.

The CDR3 loop is CASSLPGQNNYGYTF. The CDR3 DNA is TGTGCCAGCAGTCTCCCGGGACAAAATAACTATGGCTACACCTTC. The chain has TRBV28 and TRBJ1-2; tentatively, D is TRBD1 (6 bases). Germline CDR1 and CDR2: MDHEN and SYDVKM. The CDR3 is 15 amino acids. V shed 5 bases and J shed 1 base, with 14 bases lying between them.

V and J are TRBV19 and TRBJ2-3; D is ambiguous. CDR1 is LNHDA and CDR2 is SQIVND in the germline V gene (reference sequence). Trimming stripped 5 bases from V and 2 bases from J, with 8 bases between. This CDR3 has 13 amino acids. The CDR3 DNA follows: TGTGCCAGTAGTTCTGCCCTCACAGATACGCAGTATTTT. This translates into CASSSALTDTQYF.

This clonotype was observed many times. One end of the junction fails to match germline, which may point to a read error. The chain links TRBV7-3 to TRBJ2-3; D remains unclear. The CDR3 sequence is 13 residues long. Germline CDR1 SGHTA, CDR2 FQGTGA. The DNA for the CDR3 is TGTGCCAGCAGCTTAAGTAGCATAGATACGCAGTATTTT. Translated, it gives CASSLSSIDTQYF.